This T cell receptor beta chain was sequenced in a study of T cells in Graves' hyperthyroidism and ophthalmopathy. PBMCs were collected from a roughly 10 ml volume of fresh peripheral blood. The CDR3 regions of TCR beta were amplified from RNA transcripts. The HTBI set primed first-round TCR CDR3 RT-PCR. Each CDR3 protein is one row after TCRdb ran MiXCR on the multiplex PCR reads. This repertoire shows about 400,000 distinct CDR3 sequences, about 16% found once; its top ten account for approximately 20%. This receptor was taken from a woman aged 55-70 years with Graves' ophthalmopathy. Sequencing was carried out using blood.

CDR3 in DNA: TGTGCCAGCAGCTTAAGGTGGGGACAGAAGTCTGGGGCCAACGTCCTGACTTTC. This sequence encodes CASSLRWGQKSGANVLTF. The chain recombines TRBV7-3 with TRBJ2-6, with 7 bases that match TRBD1. Trimming removed 1 base from V and 1 base from J; junction bases left unmatched: 7. Germline CDR1 is SGHTA and CDR2 is FQGTGA. The length of the CDR3 is 18 residues.